The next 9 T cell receptor beta chains were all read from a single sample in a study of cytomegalovirus exposure and HLA in healthy donors. The PCR made use of 60 Vbeta and 13 Jbeta primers. Method: immunoSEQ multiplex PCR; TCRdb's copy keeps in-frame clones and lacks some. The sample has 200,000 or so clones, and its top ten clones hold 0.74%. Sequencing used PBMCs. The receptors shown here come from a boy aged 5 to 17 in good health and CMV-seronegative.

The gene calls are TRBV2 and TRBJ2-3; 12 bases align to TRBD2. CDR1 SNHLY and CDR2 FYNNEI come from the germline V gene. J gave up 3 bases and V 4 bases, and 2 bases lay outside the gene matches. CDR3 length: 15 residues. This CDR3 reads CASSVTSGGTDTQYF. CDR3 nucleotides: TGTGCCAGCAGTGTGACTAGCGGGGGAACAGATACGCAGTATTTT.

V usage is TRBV5-1 and J usage is TRBJ2-2, with a weak D call TRBD1 (6 bases). The CDR3 consists of 16 residues. V was clipped by 5 bases and J by 2 bases, with 16 bases between them. Germline values: CDR1 SGHRS, CDR2 YFSETQ. The CDR3, as DNA: TGCGCCAGCAGGCTAGGACAGCCCCCTAACACCGGGGAGCTGTTTTTT. Translated: CASRLGQPPNTGELFF. Looking up the rest from reference TRBV5-1 and TRBJ2-2 gives the full variable domain: KAGVTQTPRYLIKTRGQQVTLSCSPISGHRSVSWYQQTPGQGLQFLFEYFSETQRNKGNFPGRFSGRQFSNSRSEMNVSTLELGDSALYLCASRLGQPPNTGELFFGEGSRLTVL.

The chain links TRBV15 to TRBJ1-2; no clear D. Germline V gene data show CDR1 as LNHNV and CDR2 as YYDKDF (reference sequence). Trimming removed 0 bases from V and 6 bases from J, with 8 bases in between. The CDR3 is 13 residues long. The CDR3 sequence: CATSRDKPDGYTF. In nucleotides, the CDR3 is TGTGCCACCAGCAGAGATAAGCCCGATGGCTACACCTTC.

The chain uses TRBV30 and TRBJ1-2; 11 nucleotides agree with TRBD1. The CDR3 is 12 amino acids. V was pared by 5 bases and J by 4 bases, with 0 bases of the junction left unmatched. Per germline, CDR1 GTSNPN and CDR2 SVGIG (reference sequence). This CDR3 is CAWGQGAYGYTF. For the CDR3, the DNA is TGTGCCTGGGGACAGGGGGCCTATGGCTACACCTTC.

The chain has TRBV6-5 and TRBJ1-2; maybe TRBD1 (5 bases). V was clipped by 8 bases and J by 1 base, with 17 bases between them. Germline lookup yields CDR1 MNHEY and CDR2 SVGAGI. The CDR3 has 15 amino acids. The CDR3 is CASGPWGSDNYGYTF. As DNA, the CDR3 is TGTGCCAGCGGCCCTTGGGGCTCTGATAACTATGGCTACACCTTC.

This rearrangement joins TRBV7-3 to TRBJ2-2; TRBD2 matches 8 bases. Germline CDR1 reads SGHTA; CDR2 reads FQGTGA. The CDR3 runs to 16 residues. Losses at the gene ends were 2 bases for V and 4 bases for J; bases not matched to a gene: 6. The CDR3 loop reads CASSLQSGGATGELFF. CDR3 bases: TGTGCCAGCAGCTTACAGTCCGGGGGGGCCACCGGGGAGCTGTTTTTT.

The chain joins TRBV11-1 to TRBJ2-2, with TRBD2 matching over 8 bases. From germline, CDR1 is SGHAT and CDR2 FQDESV (reference sequence). The CDR3 is 16 residues long. Germline trimming cut 5 bases from V and 6 bases from J; bases unmatched to any gene: 11. CDR3 sequence: CASSPRDGGVPGELFF. The CDR3 DNA is TGTGCCAGCAGCCCGCGGGACGGGGGGGTCCCCGGGGAGCTGTTTTTT. Complete variable domain (other parts from reference TRBV11-1 and TRBJ2-2): EAEVAQSPRYKITEKSQAVAFWCDPISGHATLYWYRQILGQGPELLVQFQDESVVDDSQLPKDRFSAERLKGVDSTLKIQPAELGDSAMYLCASSPRDGGVPGELFFGEGSRLTVL.

V gene TRBV28 combines with J gene TRBJ1-2; no definite D call. The length of the CDR3 is 13 residues. CDR1 and CDR2 (germline): MDHEN, SYDVKM. Between the trimmed V and J ends, which lost 7 bases and 8 bases, there was a span of 17 bases. The chain's CDR3 is CASTQGREYGYTF. CDR3 nucleotide sequence: TGTGCCAGCACCCAAGGGAGGGAGTACGGCTACACCTTC.

The rearrangement joins TRBV27 to TRBJ1-1; 9 bases align to TRBD1. The ends lost 5 bases at V and 6 bases at J; junction bases unmatched: 4. The CDR3 totals 13 residues. Germline CDR1 is MNHEY and CDR2 is SMNVEV (reference sequence). The CDR3 is CASSDRGGAEAFF. For the CDR3, the DNA is TGTGCCAGCAGTGACAGGGGGGGGGCTGAAGCTTTCTTT.